This is a list of T cell receptor beta chains from one sample in a study of glioma-infiltrating T cells after dendritic cell vaccination. Data came from immunoSEQ multiplex PCR; TCRdb stores just in-frame clones and leaves some out. The table lists roughly 100,000 clones, about 90% of them singletons. Sequences were derived from blood, sampled after dendritic cell vaccination. The receptors originated from a human donor with glioblastoma. Both conserved end residues are part of each CDR3. The D gene is left open where the match is weak. For some rows the clone size is stated as once, few or many, or as a class when expanded; others skip it.

D gene: TRBD2; clone size: -; V gene: TRBV2; J gene: TRBJ2-3; CDR3 DNA: TGTGCCAGCAGCGCCGCGAGCGGGAGGGACGGGGATACGCAGTATTTT; CDR3 protein: CASSAASGRDGDTQYF
D gene: TRBD1; clone size: -; V gene: TRBV4-1; J gene: TRBJ2-7; CDR3 DNA: TGCGCCAGCAGCCATCGGACAGGGGAGAGCTACGAGCAGTACTTC; CDR3 protein: CASSHRTGESYEQYF
D gene: TRBD1; clone size: once; V gene: TRBV5-1; J gene: TRBJ2-1; CDR3 DNA: TGCGCCAGCAGCCCGCTACAGGGGGCCTATGAGCAGTTCTTC; CDR3 protein: CASSPLQGAYEQFF
D gene: TRBD1; clone size: -; V gene: TRBV5-4; J gene: TRBJ1-2; CDR3 DNA: TGTGCCAGCAGCCCTACAGGGGTCTATGGCTACACCTTC; CDR3 protein: CASSPTGVYGYTF
D gene: -; clone size: -; V gene: TRBV6-6; J gene: TRBJ2-3; CDR3 DNA: TGTGCCTCCGGGGGTGGCCCAGATACGCAGTATTTT; CDR3 protein: CASGGGPDTQYF
D gene: TRBD1; clone size: -; V gene: TRBV7-6; J gene: TRBJ2-2; CDR3 DNA: TGTGCCAGCAGTGACACTGACAGGGGTTTTTTCGGCACCGGGGAGCTGTTTTTT; CDR3 protein: CASSDTDRGFFGTGELFF
D gene: -; clone size: -; V gene: TRBV27; J gene: TRBJ1-1; CDR3 DNA: TGTGCCAGCAGCCCCCAGGGGCTTACTGAAGCTTTCTTT; CDR3 protein: CASSPQGLTEAFF
D gene: TRBD1; clone size: -; V gene: TRBV5-1; J gene: TRBJ2-7; CDR3 DNA: TGCGCCAGCAGGTTTACAGGGGGAGGCGAGCAGTACTTC; CDR3 protein: CASRFTGGGEQYF
D gene: TRBD2; clone size: -; V gene: TRBV11-2; J gene: TRBJ2-7; CDR3 DNA: TGTGCCAGCAGCTTAGTGATGGCTAGCGGGAGGCTATACGAGCAGTACTTC; CDR3 protein: CASSLVMASGRLYEQYF
D gene: TRBD2; clone size: -; V gene: TRBV5-1; J gene: TRBJ2-3; CDR3 DNA: TGCGCCAGCAGCCACGGCGGCGGGGGGGCCTTAGATACGCAGTATTTT; CDR3 protein: CASSHGGGGALDTQYF
D gene: -; clone size: -; V gene: TRBV7-2; J gene: TRBJ2-7; CDR3 DNA: TGTGCCAGCAGCCCAGCAGGGGTCTCCTACGAGCAGTACTTC; CDR3 protein: CASSPAGVSYEQYF
D gene: -; clone size: -; V gene: TRBV9; J gene: TRBJ2-1; CDR3 DNA: TGTGCCAGCAGCGTAGCCCGGGGAGAGCAGTTCTTC; CDR3 protein: CASSVARGEQFF
D gene: -; clone size: -; V gene: TRBV18; J gene: TRBJ2-1; CDR3 DNA: TGTGCCAGCTCACCACCGCTCTGGGCTGGGTCCTACAATGAGCAGTTCTTC; CDR3 protein: CASSPPLWAGSYNEQFF
D gene: TRBD1; clone size: -; V gene: TRBV19; J gene: TRBJ1-1; CDR3 DNA: TGTGCCAGTAGTCCCCCGGGACAGGGATTTGGCACTGAAGCTTTCTTT; CDR3 protein: CASSPPGQGFGTEAFF
D gene: -; clone size: -; V gene: TRBV14; J gene: TRBJ1-1; CDR3 DNA: TGTGCCAGCAGCCCCCTTGACAACATGAACACTGAAGCTTTCTTT; CDR3 protein: CASSPLDNMNTEAFF
D gene: TRBD2; clone size: -; V gene: TRBV11-2; J gene: TRBJ2-7; CDR3 DNA: TGTGCCAGCAGCCGACCTGGACTAGCGGGCTCCTACGAGCAGTACTTC; CDR3 protein: CASSRPGLAGSYEQYF
D gene: TRBD2; clone size: -; V gene: TRBV5-6; J gene: TRBJ2-5; CDR3 DNA: TGTGCCAGCAGCTCGACGATAGGACTAGCGGGAGATGCGGAGACCCAGTACTTC; CDR3 protein: CASSSTIGLAGDAETQYF
D gene: TRBD2; clone size: -; V gene: TRBV6-1; J gene: TRBJ2-3; CDR3 DNA: TGTGCCACCCATAGCGGGGGGGCCGCAGATACGCAGTATTTT; CDR3 protein: CATHSGGAADTQYF
D gene: -; clone size: -; V gene: TRBV5-1; J gene: TRBJ1-4; CDR3 DNA: TGCGCCAGCAGCTTGGGTTTTCCGGCAGAGAGGCAAAAACTGTTTTTT; CDR3 protein: CASSLGFPAERQKLFF
D gene: TRBD1; clone size: -; V gene: TRBV29-1; J gene: TRBJ1-5; CDR3 DNA: TGCAGCGTTGAAGGGACAGGGCCGGAGCCCCAGCATTTT; CDR3 protein: CSVEGTGPEPQHF
D gene: -; clone size: -; V gene: TRBV9; J gene: TRBJ1-1; CDR3 DNA: TGTGCCAGCAGCCCACAGGTTTTGAACACTGAAGCTTTCTTT; CDR3 protein: CASSPQVLNTEAFF
D gene: -; clone size: -; V gene: TRBV6-1; J gene: TRBJ1-2; CDR3 DNA: TGTGCCAGCAGTGAAGTCGGGGGGTATAGGGGCTACACCTTC; CDR3 protein: CASSEVGGYRGYTF
D gene: -; clone size: -; V gene: TRBV6-4; J gene: TRBJ2-1; CDR3 DNA: TGTGCCACCCTAAGAACTCTCTCCAACAATGAGCAGTTCTTC; CDR3 protein: CATLRTLSNNEQFF
D gene: -; clone size: -; V gene: TRBV6-5; J gene: TRBJ1-1; CDR3 DNA: TGTGCCAGCAGTTACTCCCGACAGATGAACACTGAAGCTTTCTTT; CDR3 protein: CASSYSRQMNTEAFF
D gene: -; clone size: -; V gene: TRBV5-4; J gene: TRBJ2-7; CDR3 DNA: TGTGCCAGCAGCCCCGGGGGGCCGCACTACGAGCAGTACTTC; CDR3 protein: CASSPGGPHYEQYF
D gene: -; clone size: -; V gene: TRBV25-1; J gene: TRBJ1-1; CDR3 DNA: TGTGCCAGCTCTGGGAGGCAGAACACTGAAGCTTTCTTT; CDR3 protein: CASSGRQNTEAFF
D gene: TRBD1; clone size: -; V gene: TRBV18; J gene: TRBJ2-3; CDR3 DNA: TGTGCCAGCTCACCATCGACAGGGTGGGGAGATACGCAGTATTTT; CDR3 protein: CASSPSTGWGDTQYF
D gene: -; clone size: -; V gene: TRBV2; J gene: TRBJ2-2; CDR3 DNA: TGTGCCAGCAGTGAAGACGGGGTCGGGGAGCTGTTTTTT; CDR3 protein: CASSEDGVGELFF
D gene: TRBD1; clone size: -; V gene: TRBV29-1; J gene: TRBJ1-1; CDR3 DNA: TGCAGCGTGGGGCAGGGGGAAGGCACTGAAGCTTTCTTT; CDR3 protein: CSVGQGEGTEAFF
D gene: TRBD2; clone size: once; V gene: TRBV30; J gene: TRBJ2-7; CDR3 DNA: TGTGCCTGGAGGGCCAGCCGAGCCGGGGGGGTACTCCTGAAGGTATACGAGCAGTACTTC; CDR3 protein: CAWRASRAGGVLLKVYEQYF
D gene: -; clone size: few; V gene: TRBV2; J gene: TRBJ2-6; CDR3 DNA: TGTGCCAGCAATATCGACAGCTCTGGGGCCAACGTCCTGACTTTC; CDR3 protein: CASNIDSSGANVLTF
D gene: TRBD2; clone size: -; V gene: TRBV5-1; J gene: TRBJ2-7; CDR3 DNA: TGCGCCAGCCGCGAGCTAGCGGAGAGCTCCTACGAGCAGTACTTC; CDR3 protein: CASRELAESSYEQYF
D gene: TRBD2; clone size: -; V gene: TRBV30; J gene: TRBJ2-1; CDR3 DNA: TGTGCCTGGAGTGTATGGGGCGGGAGCTCCTACAATGAGCAGTTCTTC; CDR3 protein: CAWSVWGGSSYNEQFF
D gene: -; clone size: -; V gene: TRBV7-3; J gene: TRBJ2-7; CDR3 DNA: TGTGCCAGCAGCTCCCAGGGAGGGACACTTTACGAGCAGTACTTC; CDR3 protein: CASSSQGGTLYEQYF
D gene: TRBD1; clone size: -; V gene: TRBV2; J gene: TRBJ1-4; CDR3 DNA: TGTGCCAGCAGACAGGGGAATGAAAAACTGTTTTTT; CDR3 protein: CASRQGNEKLFF
D gene: TRBD2; clone size: -; V gene: TRBV11-2; J gene: TRBJ2-5; CDR3 DNA: TGTGCCAGCAGCTTCCTTGGACTAGCTGAGGAGACCCAGTACTTC; CDR3 protein: CASSFLGLAEETQYF
D gene: TRBD2; clone size: -; V gene: TRBV11-3; J gene: TRBJ2-7; CDR3 DNA: TGTGCCAGCAGCTTACCGATCTCCGCTAGCGGGAGGCTCTCCTACGAGCAGTACTTC; CDR3 protein: CASSLPISASGRLSYEQYF
D gene: TRBD2; clone size: -; V gene: TRBV20-1; J gene: TRBJ2-3; CDR3 DNA: TGCAGTGCTTTCCGGGGCGGGGGGCAGTATTTT; CDR3 protein: CSAFRGGGQYF
D gene: TRBD1; clone size: -; V gene: TRBV4-1; J gene: TRBJ1-1; CDR3 DNA: TGCGCCAGCAGCCAAGTGGGACAGGGGGGGACTGAAGCTTTCTTT; CDR3 protein: CASSQVGQGGTEAFF
D gene: -; clone size: -; V gene: TRBV6-5; J gene: TRBJ1-5; CDR3 DNA: TGTGCCAGCAGTTCTGACAGGACTGGGCCCCAGCATTTT; CDR3 protein: CASSSDRTGPQHF
D gene: TRBD1; clone size: -; V gene: TRBV6-6; J gene: TRBJ2-5; CDR3 DNA: TGTGCCAGCAGTTCAGGGGGCGCTGAGACCCAGTACTTC; CDR3 protein: CASSSGGAETQYF
D gene: TRBD2; clone size: -; V gene: TRBV28; J gene: TRBJ2-7; CDR3 DNA: TGTGCCAGCAGTTCCGGGACTAGCTCCTACGAGCAGTACTTC; CDR3 protein: CASSSGTSSYEQYF
D gene: TRBD2; clone size: -; V gene: TRBV30; J gene: TRBJ2-3; CDR3 DNA: TGTGCCTGGAGCCAAATGGCGGGCGGGGGGGCCTGGTCCCGATCAGATACGCAGTATTTT; CDR3 protein: CAWSQMAGGGAWSRSDTQYF
D gene: -; clone size: -; V gene: TRBV15; J gene: TRBJ1-4; CDR3 DNA: TGTGCCACCAGCAGAGGGACCGGACTGCGGAATGAAAAACTGTTTTTT; CDR3 protein: CATSRGTGLRNEKLFF
D gene: TRBD2; clone size: many; V gene: TRBV27; J gene: TRBJ2-6; CDR3 DNA: TGTGCCAGCAGCTCCCCCGGGACTAGAGGTGGGGCCAACGTCCTGACTTTC; CDR3 protein: CASSSPGTRGGANVLTF
D gene: TRBD1; clone size: once; V gene: TRBV28; J gene: TRBJ2-5; CDR3 DNA: TGTGCCAGCAGCCCCGGGACAGGGGTAGGGGAGACCCAGTACTTC; CDR3 protein: CASSPGTGVGETQYF